The clone carrying this TCR beta chain was counted between two and nine times. Between the trimmed V and J ends, which lost 3 bases and 1 base, there was a span of 5 bases. CDR3 size: 13 residues. Germline lookup yields CDR1 SGHRS and CDR2 YFSETQ. Sequencing relied on immunoSEQ assay v3.0, run at survey level. Clones were read by immunoSEQ multiplex PCR, and TCRdb kept only the in-frame ones, dropping some. The table records tens of thousands of clones, roughly 83% of them present only once. This sample was taken from a study of long-term antiretroviral therapy in people with HIV. Sequencing was performed on unsorted PBMCs, taken 1.2 years after starting antiretroviral therapy. The origin of this receptor is a middle-aged woman with HIV. The J gene is TRBJ2-1, the V gene TRBV5-1; D not certain. The CDR3 loop reads CASSSPSYNEQFF. The CDR3 DNA reads as TGCGCCAGCAGCTCCCCTTCCTACAATGAGCAGTTCTTC.